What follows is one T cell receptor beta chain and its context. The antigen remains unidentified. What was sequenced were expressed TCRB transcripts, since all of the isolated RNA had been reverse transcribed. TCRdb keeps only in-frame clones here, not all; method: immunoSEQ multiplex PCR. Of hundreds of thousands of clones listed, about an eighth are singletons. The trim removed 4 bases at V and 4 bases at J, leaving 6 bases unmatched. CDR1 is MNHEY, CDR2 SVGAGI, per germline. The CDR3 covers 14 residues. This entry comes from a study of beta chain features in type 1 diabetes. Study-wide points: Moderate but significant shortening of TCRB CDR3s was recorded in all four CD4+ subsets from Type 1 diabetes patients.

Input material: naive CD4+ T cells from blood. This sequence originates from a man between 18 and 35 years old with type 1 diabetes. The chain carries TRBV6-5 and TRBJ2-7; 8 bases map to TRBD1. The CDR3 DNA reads TGTGCCAGCAGTTTAGGACAGGGAGTGTACGAGCAGTACTTC. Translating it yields CASSLGQGVYEQYF.